This T cell receptor beta chain comes out of a study of neoadjuvant anti-PD-1 for oral cavity cancer. Patients were newly diagnosed with stage II-IVA oral cavity squamous cell carcinoma without prior systemic or radiation treatment. Patients had HPV-negative, locally advanced oral cavity squamous cell carcinoma. The data were produced by immunoSEQ multiplex PCR, yet TCRdb's version contains in-frame clones alone and is incomplete. Of about 5,700 clones listed, roughly three fifths are singletons. Study-wide points: Greater tumor shrinkage accompanied bigger post-treatment sizes of preexisting clones.

Of note for this clone: The antigen remains undetermined.

The CDR3 has 14 amino acids. V gave up 3 bases and J gave up 6 bases, with 16 bases separating them. CDR1 is SGHRS, CDR2 YFSETQ, per germline. The V call is TRBV5-1, the J call TRBJ2-7; no definite D call. This sequence was found in a person aged 40 to 85 with oral cavity squamous cell carcinoma. Sequenced material: tumor tissue, taken before nivolumab (anti-PD-1) treatment. The chain's CDR3 is CASSCCLVVGEQYF. The DNA of the CDR3 is TGCGCCAGCAGCTGCTGTTTAGTTGTGGGCGAGCAGTACTTC.